This is a list of T cell receptor beta chains from one sample in a study of blood T cell repertoires in COVID-19. Method: immunoSEQ multiplex PCR; TCRdb's copy keeps in-frame clones and lacks some. The sample has almost 200,000 clones, around 90% seen once. Sequencing input: PBMCs or T cells enriched from blood (not recorded which). The receptor source for this set is a woman aged 18-29 years who had recovered from COVID-19. CDR3s include the opening cysteine and the closing phenylalanine or tryptophan. Fields, in order: J gene, CDR3 length, V gene, clone size, D gene, CDR3 DNA, CDR3 protein. A D gene is named only where the DNA matches it firmly. Rows may omit the clone size; those that give it use once, few, many or a size class.

>TRBJ1-2|15|TRBV7-2|few|-
TGTGCCAGCAGACAAGGCGGCAGCCCCAACTATGGCTACACCTTC
CASRQGGSPNYGYTF
>TRBJ1-5|13|TRBV6-5|-|TRBD1
TGTGCCAGCAGTACCCAGGGGGATCAGCCCCAGCATTTT
CASSTQGDQPQHF
>TRBJ2-5|12|TRBV10-3|few|-
TGTGCCATCAGTGAGCCTCAAGAGACCCAGTACTTC
CAISEPQETQYF
>TRBJ2-3|12|TRBV5-6|-|-
TGTGCCAGCAGCTTGTTATCCGATACGCAGTATTTT
CASSLLSDTQYF
>TRBJ2-3|13|TRBV4-1|-|-
TGCGCCAGCAGCCACTCTAGCACAGATACGCAGTATTTT
CASSHSSTDTQYF
>TRBJ2-3|14|TRBV24-1|-|-
TGTGCCACCGCGGCAGGGGAGAGATCAGATACGCAGTATTTT
CATAAGERSDTQYF
>TRBJ2-2|14|TRBV10-3|-|-
TGTGCCATCAGGGGTATACAGGGTACCGGGGAGCTGTTTTTT
CAIRGIQGTGELFF
>TRBJ1-6|12|TRBV28|-|TRBD1
TGTGCCAGCAGAACAGGGGGTTCACCCCTCCACTTT
CASRTGGSPLHF
>TRBJ1-4|13|TRBV2|-|-
TGTGCCAGCAGTGGGGTCAGGGATGAAAAACTGTTTTTT
CASSGVRDEKLFF
>TRBJ1-4|13|TRBV2|-|-
TGTGCCGGCTCGTTCGCAACTAATGAAAAACTGTTTTTT
CAGSFATNEKLFF
>TRBJ2-7|14|TRBV9|-|-
TGTGCCAGCAGCGTAGGCACTAACTCCTACGAGCAGTACTTC
CASSVGTNSYEQYF
>TRBJ2-1|15|TRBV3-1/TRBV3-2|-|TRBD2
TGTGCCAGCAGCCAGCCGGGACTAGCCTTGGGTGAGCAGTTCTTC
CASSQPGLALGEQFF
>TRBJ2-7|15|TRBV11-2|-|-
TGTGCCAGCAGCCCGGGACAAGGTCCCTCCTACGAGCAGTACTTC
CASSPGQGPSYEQYF
>TRBJ1-6|15|TRBV27|-|TRBD1
TGTGCCAGCGGGGACAGGGGAGCCGGGAATTCACCCCTCCACTTT
CASGDRGAGNSPLHF
>TRBJ1-1|13|TRBV7-6|once|-
TGTGCCAGCAGCCCGCAGGGGTGGACTGAAGCTTTCTTT
CASSPQGWTEAFF
>TRBJ2-1|12|TRBV4-1|once|-
TGCGCCAGCAGCCAAGTCGTCAATGAGCAGTTCTTC
CASSQVVNEQFF
>TRBJ2-2|17|TRBV5-1|-|TRBD2
TGCGCCAGCAACCCGAGACTAGCGGGGACGAACACCGGGGAGCTGTTTTTT
CASNPRLAGTNTGELFF
>TRBJ1-2|15|TRBV5-1|few|-
TGCGCCAGCAGCTTGGTGGTCGGGGGTAGCAATGGCTACACCTTC
CASSLVVGGSNGYTF
>TRBJ2-7|15|TRBV13|-|TRBD2
TGTGCCAGCAGCGGGACTAGTGGGAACTCCTACGAGCAGTACTTC
CASSGTSGNSYEQYF
>TRBJ1-2|12|TRBV28|-|-
TGTGCCAGCAGTTTATCCCGCTATGGCTACACCTTC
CASSLSRYGYTF
>TRBJ2-2|16|TRBV7-6|-|TRBD2
TGTGCCAGCAGCCGGGGGGGTTTGGCGGGCACCGGGGAGCTGTTTTTT
CASSRGGLAGTGELFF
>TRBJ1-2|11|TRBV30|-|-
TGTGCCTGGATTAAGGAGAGGGTGTACACCTTC
CAWIKERVYTF
>TRBJ2-1|12|TRBV5-1|-|TRBD1
TGCGCCAGCAGGACAGGGCACAATGAGCAGTTCTTC
CASRTGHNEQFF
>TRBJ1-6|15|TRBV28|once|-
TGTGCCAGCAGTTCCCTTAGGGGTAATAATTCACCCCTCCACTTT
CASSSLRGNNSPLHF
>TRBJ2-7|13|TRBV5-5|-|-
TGTGCCAGCAGCTTGGTCGACTTTGACGAGCAGTACTTC
CASSLVDFDEQYF
>TRBJ1-1|12|TRBV5-5|once|-
TGTGCCAGCAGCTTGGCAGGGCTTGAAGCTTTCTTT
CASSLAGLEAFF
>TRBJ2-6|21|TRBV5-1|-|TRBD1
TGCGCCAGCAGCTTGTTTGTGGACAACAGGGGTAATGACTTTGGGGCCAACGTCCTGACTTTC
CASSLFVDNRGNDFGANVLTF
>TRBJ1-3|12|TRBV30|-|-
TGTGCCCAGAAGATCTCTGGAAACACCATATATTTT
CAQKISGNTIYF
>TRBJ2-7|14|TRBV19|-|-
TGTGCCAGTAGCTACCAGGGAGTGGAGGGCGAGCAGTACTTC
CASSYQGVEGEQYF
>TRBJ1-6|15|TRBV21-1|-|-
TGTGCCAGCAGCCTCGGGACAGGGGATAATTCACCCCTCCACTTT
CASSLGTGDNSPLHF
>TRBJ1-2|16|TRBV29-1|-|TRBD1
TGCAGCGTTGAAGGGGAAGGGGGCTCGATTAACTATGGCTACACCTTC
CSVEGEGGSINYGYTF
>TRBJ1-6|12|TRBV7-2|-|-
TGTGCCAGCAGCTCAGGGGAATCACCCCTCCACTTT
CASSSGESPLHF
>TRBJ1-6|15|TRBV12-5|-|TRBD1
TGTGCTAGTGGTTTGAACCGGGACAGGGGCTCACCCCTCCACTTT
CASGLNRDRGSPLHF
>TRBJ1-4|14|TRBV2|-|TRBD1
TGTGCCAGCAGTGTGGCCAGGGGGAAAGAAAAACTGTTTTTT
CASSVARGKEKLFF
>TRBJ1-1|17|TRBV6-1|-|-
TGTGCCAGCCGTGTAATAGGGGGTTTGGGTGGGAACACTGAAGCTTTCTTT
CASRVIGGLGGNTEAFF
>TRBJ1-4|13|TRBV30|once|-
TGTGCCTGGAGTGTACGAGGAAAGGAAAAACTGTTTTTT
CAWSVRGKEKLFF
>TRBJ2-7|13|TRBV6-5|-|TRBD2
TGTGCCAGCAGACTAGCGGGGGCGGTCGAGCAGTACTTC
CASRLAGAVEQYF
>TRBJ2-7|13|TRBV11-1|-|TRBD1
TGTGCCAGCAGCTCACAGACAGGGGTCGAGCAGTACTTC
CASSSQTGVEQYF
>TRBJ1-2|18|TRBV11-2|-|-
TGTGCCAGCAGTCACAACCCCCTGTCTGGCCCCACTAACTATGGCTACACCTTC
CASSHNPLSGPTNYGYTF
>TRBJ1-1|18|TRBV11-2|-|-
TGTGCCAGCAGCCTGAAGGGAGAAGGGGGATACATGAACACTGAAGCTTTCTTT
CASSLKGEGGYMNTEAFF
>TRBJ1-2|12|TRBV6-5|-|-
TGTGCCAGCAGTTTAGACAGCTATGGCTACACCTTC
CASSLDSYGYTF
>TRBJ2-7|14|TRBV28|-|-
TGTGCCAGCAGTTTACAGGGGTTCACCTACGAGCAGTACTTC
CASSLQGFTYEQYF
>TRBJ1-3|13|TRBV6-5|-|-
TGTGCCAGCAGTAACGCGGCTGGAAACACCATATATTTT
CASSNAAGNTIYF
>TRBJ2-5|16|TRBV3-1/TRBV3-2|-|-
TGTGCCAGCAGCCAATTAATTAAGGGGGTCCAAGAGACCCAGTACTTC
CASSQLIKGVQETQYF
>TRBJ1-1|18|TRBV27|-|TRBD1
TGTGCCAGCAGAACAAACAGGGGTCGAGCAGGGGGCAACACTGAAGCTTTCTTT
CASRTNRGRAGGNTEAFF
>TRBJ2-1|16|TRBV19|-|TRBD1
TGTGCCAGTAGTACCACTACAGGGGGCGGCTACAATGAGCAGTTCTTC
CASSTTTGGGYNEQFF
>TRBJ1-5|17|TRBV6-7|-|TRBD1
TGTGCCAGCACCCCGGACAGGGGGTTTTATAGCAATCAGCCCCAGCATTTT
CASTPDRGFYSNQPQHF
>TRBJ2-2|14|TRBV10-2|-|-
TGCGCCAGCAGTGGACAGAGCGGGACCGGGGAGCTGTTTTTT
CASSGQSGTGELFF
>TRBJ1-1|14|TRBV5-8|-|-
TGTGCCAGCAACTTTAAGTTACGTGGCAGGGCAGCTTTCTTT
CASNFKLRGRAAFF
>TRBJ1-5|14|TRBV10-2|-|TRBD1
TGCGCCAGCAGCGGACAGGGGGTGGAGCAGCCCCAGCATTTT
CASSGQGVEQPQHF
>TRBJ1-2|16|TRBV3-1/TRBV3-2|-|TRBD1
TGTGCCAGCAGCCGGTCCGGGACAGGGGTACCAGTCAGCTACACCTTC
CASSRSGTGVPVSYTF
>TRBJ1-5|15|TRBV27|-|-
TGTGCCAGCAGTATCAGGGGTTATAGCAATCAGCCCCAGCATTTT
CASSIRGYSNQPQHF
>TRBJ1-3|17|TRBV9|-|-
TGTGCCAGCAGTGGGAGAGAGGGGGAGTACTCTGGAAACACCATATATTTT
CASSGREGEYSGNTIYF
>TRBJ2-5|12|TRBV19|-|-
TGTGCCAGTAGTATAGGTCGGGAGACCCAGTACTTC
CASSIGRETQYF
>TRBJ1-1|14|TRBV3-1/TRBV3-2|-|-
TGTGCCAGCAGCCAAGAACAGGGAGGGACTGAAGCTTTCTTT
CASSQEQGGTEAFF
>TRBJ1-2|14|TRBV19|-|-
TGTGCCAGTAGGAGGGCAGGAGAGAACTATGGCTACACCTTC
CASRRAGENYGYTF
>TRBJ1-2|14|TRBV6-1|few|-
TGTGCCAGCAGTGATAACAATGCTAACTATGGCTACACCTTC
CASSDNNANYGYTF